The 23 T cell receptor beta chains given below trace back to one sample, sequenced in a study of T-cell memory formation after mild COVID-19. TCRdb passed the 5' RACE reads through MiXCR, listing each CDR3 protein once. The sample has 450,000 or so distinct CDR3 sequences; around a quarter are singletons. The sample consisted of PBMCs or a T cell subset sorted from them (not recorded which). These receptors all stem from an adult woman who had mild COVID-19 (a few samples of this study predate the infection). Cell type and time point are not known.

V is TRBV6-2 or TRBV6-3 and J is TRBJ2-1; no firm D call. The germline V gene encodes CDR1 MNHEY and CDR2 SVGEGT. This CDR3 comprises 12 residues. Trimming removed 6 bases from V and 6 bases from J, with 9 bases in between. The CDR3 protein is CASRKDRNEQFF. CDR3 nucleotides: TGTGCCAGCAGGAAAGACCGCAATGAGCAGTTCTTC.

The chain carries TRBV9 and TRBJ2-5; 7 bases are a match to TRBD1. Germline assignment: CDR1 SGDLS and CDR2 YYNGEE. This CDR3 has 16 amino acids. V lost 0 bases to trimming and J lost 2 bases; unmatched junction nucleotides: 7. CDR3 amino acids: CASSVAQGRSQETQYF. CDR3 sequence (DNA): TGTGCCAGCAGCGTAGCACAGGGGCGTTCGCAAGAGACCCAGTACTTC. The entire variable domain, with the rest obtained from reference TRBV9 and TRBJ2-5, is as follows: DSGVTQTPKHLITATGQRVTLRCSPRSGDLSVYWYQQSLDQGLQFLIQYYNGEERAKGNILERFSAQQFPDLHSELNLSSLELGDSALYFCASSVAQGRSQETQYFGPGTRLLVL.

This clonotype has only a few counts. The V gene is TRBV7-2, the J gene TRBJ2-7; D is unclear. This CDR3 has 14 residues. Trimming stripped 1 base from V and 0 bases from J, with 7 bases between. Germline-derived CDR1 and CDR2 are SGHTA and FQGNSA. CDR3 coding DNA: TGTGCCAGCAGCTTAGTCCCTAACTCCTACGAGCAGTACTTC. This translates into CASSLVPNSYEQYF.

V gene TRBV20-1 combines with J gene TRBJ2-7; TRBD1 matches 7 bases. The CDR3 totals 12 residues. Germline values: CDR1 DFQATT, CDR2 SNEGSKA (reference sequence). With 6 bases clipped from V and 2 bases from J, the junction kept 4 bases outside the gene matches. CDR3 DNA: TGCAGTGCCACCGGACAGGCCTACGAGCAGTACTTC. This encodes CSATGQAYEQYF.

This clonotype has just one count. The rearrangement uses TRBV7-2 and TRBJ2-3, with D perhaps matching TRBD1 or TRBD2 (5 bases each). The CDR3 runs to 14 residues. Per germline, CDR1 SGHTA and CDR2 FQGNSA. V lost 7 bases to trimming and J lost 0 bases, with 11 bases between them. The DNA for the CDR3 is TGTGCCAGCACCGCCTGGGGGAGCACAGATACGCAGTATTTT. Protein product: CASTAWGSTDTQYF.

This sequence joins TRBV20-1 and TRBJ2-3; 12 bases align to TRBD2. Per the germline V gene, CDR1 is DFQATT and CDR2 is SNEGSKA (reference sequence). The CDR3 spans 18 residues. The V segment lost 0 bases and the J segment 6 bases; nucleotides outside the gene matches: 13. The CDR3 DNA follows: TGCAGTGCTAGAGATCCCTCCCGACTAGCGGGAGTTTGGGATACGCAGTATTTT. Translation: CSARDPSRLAGVWDTQYF.

The chain joins TRBV15 to TRBJ2-7, with TRBD1 identical over 7 bases. V dropped 6 bases and J dropped 6; count of bases not matched to a gene: 8. The CDR3 extends over 13 amino acids. The V gene's germline CDR1 is LNHNV and CDR2 YYDKDF (reference sequence). The CDR3: CATRDRTLREQYF. The CDR3 DNA sequence: TGTGCCACCAGGGACAGGACCCTACGCGAGCAGTACTTC.

This clonotype appeared many times. V and J are TRBV12-3 or TRBV12-4 and TRBJ2-2; D unclear. The length of the CDR3 is 13 residues. V lost 3 bases and J 7 bases, leaving 9 bases between the germline ends. DNA for the CDR3: TGTGCCAGCAGTTTTCTCTGGGGCGGGGAGCTGTTTTTT. Translating gives CASSFLWGGELFF.

The rearrangement joins TRBV5-1 to TRBJ2-7, with unresolved D. Germline loops: CDR1 SGHRS, CDR2 YFSETQ. The ends were cut back, 4 bases at V and 4 bases at J, with 15 bases in the middle. CDR3 length: 14 residues. The DNA for the CDR3 is TGCGCCAGCAGCCCGGCAGTGACCAGGTACGAGCAGTACTTC. This gives the protein CASSPAVTRYEQYF.

This clonotype has more than one count but fewer than ten. V is TRBV21-1 and J is TRBJ2-7; TRBD1 was called by the table and not checked on the DNA. TRBV21-1 is a pseudogene segment. The CDR3 runs 16 residues. The CDR3 here is CASAYPSGDNPYEQYF. In DNA form, the CDR3 reads TGTGCCAGCGCCTACCCGTCCGGGGACAACCCCTACGAGCAGTACTTC.

The rearrangement links TRBV6-2 or TRBV6-3 to TRBJ2-1; D is possibly TRBD2 (5 bases). Germline V lookup: CDR1 MNHEY, CDR2 SVGEGT. Trimming removed 0 bases from V and 6 bases from J, with 12 bases in between. The CDR3 runs 15 residues. The CDR3 DNA is TGTGCCAGCAGTTACTCCGTGGCGGGCCTCAATGAGCAGTTCTTC. Translating it yields CASSYSVAGLNEQFF.

This chain uses TRBV5-1 with TRBJ2-7, with 7 positions matching TRBD1. Germline V gene data show CDR1 as SGHRS and CDR2 as YFSETQ. V was pared by 0 bases and J by 2 bases, with 5 bases of the junction left unmatched. This CDR3 has 15 residues. The CDR3 sequence is CASSLADRVTYEQYF. CDR3 in DNA: TGCGCCAGCAGCTTGGCTGACAGGGTTACCTACGAGCAGTACTTC.

The chain links TRBV5-1 to TRBJ2-7; D not resolved. Trimming pared 1 base from V and 5 bases from J, leaving 7 bases between. This CDR3 comprises 12 residues. Germline CDR1 is SGHRS and CDR2 is YFSETQ. CDR3 nucleotides: TGCGCCAGCAGCTTGCAGGTTGACGAGCAGTACTTC. Residues: CASSLQVDEQYF.

The rearrangement links TRBV12-3 or TRBV12-4 to TRBJ2-4; D is uncertain. The length of the CDR3 is 13 residues. Trimming shortened V by 3 bases and J by 4 bases, and 7 bases separated the two germline ends. The CDR3 reads CASSFDPKNIQYF. In DNA form, the CDR3 reads TGTGCCAGCAGTTTCGACCCGAAAAACATTCAGTACTTC.

This clonotype was recorded only once. This chain uses TRBV4-1 with TRBJ1-1, with D possibly being TRBD1 (5 bases). The CDR3 length is 15 residues. Germline CDR1 reads MGHRA; CDR2 reads YSYEKL. The V gene lost 3 bases and the J gene lost 10 bases, with 21 bases spanning the gap. The CDR3 loop is CASSHIDRDVSVAFF. DNA of the CDR3: TGCGCCAGCAGCCACATTGACAGAGACGTAAGTGTAGCTTTCTTT.

This clonotype has more than one count but fewer than ten. The chain employs TRBV3-1 and TRBJ2-7, with TRBD1 matching over 9 bases. The J segment lost 3 bases and the V segment lost 3 bases, leaving 9 bases of the junction unmatched. The CDR3 spans 16 residues. Germline V gene lookup returns CDR1 LGHDT and CDR2 YNNKEL (reference sequence). CDR3 sequence: CASSHLPGQGDYEQYF. CDR3 nucleotides: TGTGCCAGCAGCCACCTGCCGGGACAGGGAGACTACGAGCAGTACTTC.

This clonotype was detected only a few times. The V and J genes are TRBV29-1 and TRBJ1-2; D remains ambiguous. The length of the CDR3 is 14 residues. The germline V gene encodes CDR1 SQVTM and CDR2 ANQGSEA. Between the trimmed V and J ends, which lost 3 bases and 0 bases, there was a span of 11 bases. CDR3 region: CSVEEAPPNYGYTF. The CDR3 DNA is TGCAGCGTTGAGGAGGCCCCCCCTAACTATGGCTACACCTTC.

This clonotype was counted between two and nine times. This rearrangement joins TRBV5-1 to TRBJ1-3; D unclear. The germline gives CDR1 SGHRS, CDR2 YFSETQ. Trimming removed 5 bases at V and 1 base at J, with 7 bases between. This CDR3 is 13 amino acids long. The CDR3 loop is CASSRESGNTIYF. DNA for the CDR3: TGCGCCAGCAGTCGGGAATCTGGAAACACCATATATTTT.

This chain links TRBV5-1 with TRBJ1-6, with 9 nucleotides matching TRBD1. The CDR3 runs 16 residues. With 3 bases clipped from V and 7 bases from J, the junction kept 8 bases outside the gene matches. From germline, CDR1 is SGHRS and CDR2 YFSETQ. The CDR3 region is CASSSGQGRVNSPLHF. In nucleotides, the CDR3 is TGCGCCAGCAGCTCAGGACAGGGGAGGGTGAATTCACCCCTCCACTTT. Combining the CDR3 with reference TRBV5-1 and TRBJ1-6 gives the whole variable domain KAGVTQTPRYLIKTRGQQVTLSCSPISGHRSVSWYQQTPGQGLQFLFEYFSETQRNKGNFPGRFSGRQFSNSRSEMNVSTLELGDSALYLCASSSGQGRVNSPLHFGNGTRLTVT.

This clonotype appeared a few times. CDR3 protein: CASKGSLEAGDEQYF. As DNA, the CDR3 is TGTGCCAGCAAAGGTTCCCTGGAGGCAGGGGACGAGCAGTACTTC. The chain couples TRBV12-3 or TRBV12-4 to TRBJ2-7, with D maybe TRBD1 (6 bases). CDR3 length equals 15 residues. Trimming took off 7 bases at V and 5 bases at J, with 21 bases between the two ends.

V and J are TRBV3-1 and TRBJ2-1; maybe TRBD2 (5 bases). The CDR3 spans 15 residues. Germline assignment: CDR1 LGHDT and CDR2 YNNKEL (reference sequence). V lost 4 bases and J lost 2, with 12 bases in between. The chain's CDR3 is CASSLLGSTYNEQFF. CDR3 bases: TGTGCCAGCAGCCTCCTAGGGAGTACCTACAATGAGCAGTTCTTC.

This clonotype was counted a few times. V gene TRBV10-3 combines with J gene TRBJ2-7; no firm D call. This CDR3 comprises 10 residues. V lost 8 bases and J 3 bases, leaving 5 bases between the germline ends. In germline, CDR1 is ENHRY, CDR2 SYGVKD. CDR3 nucleotides: TGTGCCATCGGCGACTACGAGCAGTACTTC. Translated: CAIGDYEQYF.

This clonotype was recorded a few times. The rearrangement links TRBV20-1 to TRBJ1-2; 8 nucleotides align to TRBD1. Looked up from germline, CDR1 is DFQATT and CDR2 is SNEGSKA (reference sequence). There are 14 residues in the CDR3. The DNA for the CDR3 is TGCAGCGGGGGGGACAGGTCATCCTGGTATGGCTACACCTTC. Protein sequence: CSGGDRSSWYGYTF.